What follows are 10 T cell receptor beta chains derived from one specimen sequenced in a study of blood T cell repertoires in COVID-19. Using immunoSEQ multiplex PCR, the repertoire was profiled, and TCRdb retains in-frame clones only, with some absent. In the table there are about 190,000 clones, around 76% of which are singletons. The sequenced material came from peripheral blood. The receptors shown here come from a woman aged 55 to 70 with COVID-19, enrolled during active disease.

The genes are TRBV6-5 and TRBJ2-2, with TRBD2 matching over 8 bases. Trimming took 6 bases from V and 4 from J; bases not matched to a gene: 4. Germline CDR1 and CDR2: MNHEY and SVGAGI. The CDR3 has 14 amino acids. DNA for the CDR3: TGTGCCAGCAGGGTAGCGGGAACCACCGGGGAGCTGTTTTTT. The encoded protein is CASRVAGTTGELFF.

In this sample, this clone turned up once. The chain joins TRBV6-5 to TRBJ2-7; 7 nucleotides align to TRBD1. Germline V CDR1 and CDR2: MNHEY, SVGAGI. The CDR3 is 14 residues long. J was trimmed by 3 bases and V by 2 bases; bases with no gene match: 4. CDR3 sequence reads: CASSYGQAGYEQYV. CDR3 coding DNA: TGTGCCAGCAGTTACGGACAGGCTGGCTACGAGCAGTACGTC.

The chain is built from TRBV19 and TRBJ2-1; the D is unclear. CDR1 LNHDA and CDR2 SQIVND come from the germline V gene (reference sequence). Trimming pared 2 bases from V and 0 bases from J, leaving 8 bases between. This CDR3 comprises 15 residues. CDR3 sequence: CASSISGNSYNEQFF. The CDR3 bases are TGTGCCAGTAGTATATCAGGCAACTCCTACAATGAGCAGTTCTTC.

This clone was observed a single time. The rearrangement uses TRBV5-5 and TRBJ2-5; TRBD1 agrees at 9 bases. Germline loops: CDR1 SGHKS, CDR2 YYEKEE (reference sequence). J lost 2 bases, V lost 1 base, and 6 bases had no gene match. The CDR3 length is 16 residues. This CDR3 reads CASSLSLGQGQETQYF. The CDR3 nucleotides read TGTGCCAGCAGCTTGAGCCTGGGACAGGGACAAGAGACCCAGTACTTC.

This clone has only one observation. V usage is TRBV6-6 and J usage is TRBJ2-7; 7 bases line up with TRBD1. This CDR3 has 13 amino acids. Trimming took 6 bases from V and 4 from J; bases not matched to a gene: 6. The germline V gene encodes CDR1 MNHNY and CDR2 SVGAGI (reference sequence). The CDR3 region has the DNA TGTGCCAGCAGCGGGACAGTGACTTACGAGCAGTACTTC. Its protein product is CASSGTVTYEQYF.

The chain combines TRBV9 with TRBJ2-1, with a weak D call TRBD1 (5 bases). This CDR3 contains 13 residues. The germline V gene encodes CDR1 SGDLS and CDR2 YYNGEE. Trimming stripped 0 bases from V and 15 bases from J, with 16 bases between. The CDR3 here is CASSVGTTTKGFF. For the CDR3, the DNA is TGTGCCAGCAGCGTAGGGACAACAACCAAGGGGTTCTTC.

This chain joins TRBV3-1 (or the pseudogene TRBV3-2) and TRBJ1-2; possible D gene TRBD1, 6 bases. From germline, CDR1 is LGHDT and CDR2 YNNKEL (reference sequence). V lost 6 bases and J 2 bases, leaving 13 bases between the germline ends. This CDR3 contains 14 residues. The CDR3: CASSTQGRNYGYTF. CDR3 in DNA: TGTGCCAGCAGTACCCAGGGGCGGAACTATGGCTACACCTTC.

The table lists this clone with a few counts. The chain joins TRBV5-5 to TRBJ2-7; 7 nucleotides line up with TRBD2. The CDR3 consists of 16 residues. Germline V gene data show CDR1 as SGHKS and CDR2 as YYEKEE (reference sequence). V was pared by 1 base and J by 0 bases, with 7 bases of the junction left unmatched. The CDR3 here is CASSLYSSGSSYEQYF. The CDR3 DNA reads as TGTGCCAGCAGCTTGTATTCTAGCGGAAGCTCCTACGAGCAGTACTTC.

The chain is built from TRBV28 and TRBJ1-2; a weak D match, TRBD1 (5 bases). The CDR3 extends over 14 amino acids. The germline CDR1 and CDR2 sequences are MDHEN and SYDVKM. The V end was cut by 2 bases, the J end by 4 bases, with 11 bases between. DNA for the CDR3: TGTGCCAGCAGTTTACCAGGTCAGGGCTATGGCTACACCTTC. Its protein is CASSLPGQGYGYTF.

The chain couples TRBV7-9 to TRBJ2-7; 8 bases match TRBD2. The junction had 10 bases not matched to a gene; V was cut back by 1 base and J by 5 bases. The CDR3 runs to 16 residues. Germline values: CDR1 SEHNR, CDR2 FQNEAQ (reference sequence). CDR3: CASSLGGRTSLNEQYF. The CDR3 DNA reads TGTGCCAGCAGCTTAGGGGGCAGGACTAGCCTCAACGAGCAGTACTTC.